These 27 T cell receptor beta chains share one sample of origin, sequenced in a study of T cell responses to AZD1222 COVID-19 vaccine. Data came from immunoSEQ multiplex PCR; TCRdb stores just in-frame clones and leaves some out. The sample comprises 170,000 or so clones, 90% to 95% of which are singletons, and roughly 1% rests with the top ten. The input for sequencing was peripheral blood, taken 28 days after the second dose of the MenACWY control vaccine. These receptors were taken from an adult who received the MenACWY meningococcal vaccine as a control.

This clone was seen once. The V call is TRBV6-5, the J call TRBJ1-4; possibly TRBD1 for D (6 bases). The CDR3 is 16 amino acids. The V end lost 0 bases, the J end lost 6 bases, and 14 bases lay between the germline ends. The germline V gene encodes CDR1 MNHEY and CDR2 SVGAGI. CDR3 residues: CASSYSVGGGDEKLFF. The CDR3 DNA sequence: TGTGCCAGCAGTTACTCGGTCGGCGGGGGCGATGAAAAACTGTTTTTT.

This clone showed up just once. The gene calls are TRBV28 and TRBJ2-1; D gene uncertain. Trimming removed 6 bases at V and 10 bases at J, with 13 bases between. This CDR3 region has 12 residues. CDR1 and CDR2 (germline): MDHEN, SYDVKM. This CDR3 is CASRPPLLEQFF. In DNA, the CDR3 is TGTGCCAGCAGACCTCCCCTTTTAGAGCAGTTCTTC.

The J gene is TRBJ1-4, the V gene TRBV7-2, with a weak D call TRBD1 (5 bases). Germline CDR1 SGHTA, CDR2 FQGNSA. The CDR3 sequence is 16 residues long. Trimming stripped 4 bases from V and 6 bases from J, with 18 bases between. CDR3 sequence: CASSSTRGRLDEKLFF. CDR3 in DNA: TGTGCCAGCAGCTCCACCCGGGGCAGGTTGGATGAAAAACTGTTTTTT.

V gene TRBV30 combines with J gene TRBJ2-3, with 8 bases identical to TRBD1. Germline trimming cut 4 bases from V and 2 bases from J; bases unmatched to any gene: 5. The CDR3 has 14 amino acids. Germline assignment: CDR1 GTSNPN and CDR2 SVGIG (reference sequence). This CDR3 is CAWNRDRSTDTQYF. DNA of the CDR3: TGTGCCTGGAACAGGGACAGGTCCACAGATACGCAGTATTTT.

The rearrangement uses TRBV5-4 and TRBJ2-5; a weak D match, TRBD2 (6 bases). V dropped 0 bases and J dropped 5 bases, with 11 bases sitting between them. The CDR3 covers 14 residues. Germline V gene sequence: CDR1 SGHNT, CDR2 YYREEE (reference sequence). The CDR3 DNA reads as TGTGCCAGCAGCTTGGTTGGAGGGCTGGAGACCCAGTACTTC. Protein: CASSLVGGLETQYF.

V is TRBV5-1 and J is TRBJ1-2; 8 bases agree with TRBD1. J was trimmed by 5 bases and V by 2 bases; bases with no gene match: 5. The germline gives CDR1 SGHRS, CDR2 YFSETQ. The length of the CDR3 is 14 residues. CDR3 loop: CASSFTGGGYGYTF. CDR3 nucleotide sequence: TGCGCCAGCAGCTTTACAGGGGGTGGTTATGGCTACACCTTC.

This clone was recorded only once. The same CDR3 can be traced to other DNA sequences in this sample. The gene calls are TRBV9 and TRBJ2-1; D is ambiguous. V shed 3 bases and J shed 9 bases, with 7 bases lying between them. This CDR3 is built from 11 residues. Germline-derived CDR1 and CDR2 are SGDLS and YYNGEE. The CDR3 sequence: CASSGLGEQFF. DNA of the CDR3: TGTGCCAGCAGCGGCCTAGGTGAGCAGTTCTTC.

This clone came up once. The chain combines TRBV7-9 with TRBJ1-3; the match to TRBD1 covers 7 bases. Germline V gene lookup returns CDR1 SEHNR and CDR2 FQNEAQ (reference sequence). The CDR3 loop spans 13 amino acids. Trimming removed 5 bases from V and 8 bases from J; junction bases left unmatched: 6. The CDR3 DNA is TGTGCCAGCAGCACCCGACAGGGAGACACCATATATTTT. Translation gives CASSTRQGDTIYF.

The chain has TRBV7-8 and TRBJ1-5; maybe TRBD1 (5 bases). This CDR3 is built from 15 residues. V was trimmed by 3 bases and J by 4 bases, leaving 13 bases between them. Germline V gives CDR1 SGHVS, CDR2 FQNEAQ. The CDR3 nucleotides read TGTGCCAGCAGCTTGGTCAGGGTAGGGAATCAGCCCCAGCATTTT. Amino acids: CASSLVRVGNQPQHF.

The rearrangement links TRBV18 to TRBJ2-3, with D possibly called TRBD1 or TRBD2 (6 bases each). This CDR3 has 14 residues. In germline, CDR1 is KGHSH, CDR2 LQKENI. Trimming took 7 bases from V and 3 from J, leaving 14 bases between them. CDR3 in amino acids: CASYGGLPTDTQYF. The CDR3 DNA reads TGTGCCAGCTACGGGGGCCTCCCTACAGATACGCAGTATTTT.

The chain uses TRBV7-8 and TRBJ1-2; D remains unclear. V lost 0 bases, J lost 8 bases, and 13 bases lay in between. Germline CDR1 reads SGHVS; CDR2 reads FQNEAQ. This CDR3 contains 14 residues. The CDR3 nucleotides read TGTGCCAGCAGCTTAGCAGAGTCACAACGGGGCTACACCTTC. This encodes CASSLAESQRGYTF.

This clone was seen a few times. CDR3 bases: TGCGCCAGCAGTGATGGGGGCTCCTTGGAGGAGCAGTACTTC. It encodes CASSDGGSLEEQYF. This rearrangement joins TRBV10-1 to TRBJ2-7; D possibly corresponds to TRBD1 (6 bases). Germline V gives CDR1 WNHNN, CDR2 SYGVQD (reference sequence). The CDR3 loop spans 14 amino acids. Trimming took 3 bases from V and 7 from J, leaving 16 bases between them.

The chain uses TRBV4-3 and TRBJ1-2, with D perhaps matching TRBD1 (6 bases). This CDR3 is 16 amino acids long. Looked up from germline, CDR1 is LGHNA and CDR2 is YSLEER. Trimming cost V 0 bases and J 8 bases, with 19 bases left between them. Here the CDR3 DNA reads TGCGCCAGCAGCCAAGATTGGGTCGGGGGCTTGAGGGGCTACACCTTC. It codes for CASSQDWVGGLRGYTF.

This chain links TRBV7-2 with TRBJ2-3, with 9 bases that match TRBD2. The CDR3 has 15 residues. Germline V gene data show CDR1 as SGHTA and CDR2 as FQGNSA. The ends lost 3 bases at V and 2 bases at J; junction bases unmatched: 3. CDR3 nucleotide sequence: TGTGCCAGCAGCTTTGGCGGGGGGGCCACAGATACGCAGTATTTT. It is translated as CASSFGGGATDTQYF.

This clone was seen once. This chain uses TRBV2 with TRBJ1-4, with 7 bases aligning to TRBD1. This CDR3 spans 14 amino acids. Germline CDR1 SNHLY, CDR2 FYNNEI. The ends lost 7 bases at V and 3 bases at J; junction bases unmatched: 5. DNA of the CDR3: TGTGCCAGCACCGCCGGGACAGCTAATGAAAAACTGTTTTTT. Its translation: CASTAGTANEKLFF.

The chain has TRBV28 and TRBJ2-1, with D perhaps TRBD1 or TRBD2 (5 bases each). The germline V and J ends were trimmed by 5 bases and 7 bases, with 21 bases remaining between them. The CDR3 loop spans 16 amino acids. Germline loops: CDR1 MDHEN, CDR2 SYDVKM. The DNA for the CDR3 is TGTGCCAGCAGTCCGGGGACCCAATGGGGCCGAAATGAGCAGTTCTTC. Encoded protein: CASSPGTQWGRNEQFF.

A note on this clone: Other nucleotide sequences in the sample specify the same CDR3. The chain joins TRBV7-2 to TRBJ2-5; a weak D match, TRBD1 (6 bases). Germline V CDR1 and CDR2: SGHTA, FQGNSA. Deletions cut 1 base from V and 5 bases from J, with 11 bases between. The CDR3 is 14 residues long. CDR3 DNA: TGTGCCAGCAGCTTAGGGGGCAGGGGCGAGACCCAGTACTTC. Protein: CASSLGGRGETQYF.

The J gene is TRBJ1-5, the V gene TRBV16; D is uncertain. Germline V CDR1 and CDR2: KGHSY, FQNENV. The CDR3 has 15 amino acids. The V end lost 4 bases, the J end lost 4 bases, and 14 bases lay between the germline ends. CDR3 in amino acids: CASSPIEAGNQPQHF. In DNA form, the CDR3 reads TGTGCCAGCAGCCCTATAGAGGCGGGGAATCAGCCCCAGCATTTT.

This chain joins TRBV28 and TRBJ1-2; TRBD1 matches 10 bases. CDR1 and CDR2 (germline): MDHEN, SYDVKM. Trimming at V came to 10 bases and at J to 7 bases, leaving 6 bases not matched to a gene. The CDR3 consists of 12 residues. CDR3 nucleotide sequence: TGTGCCAACGGACAGGGGGGCCGTGGCTACACCTTC. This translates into CANGQGGRGYTF.

CDR3 DNA: TGTGCCAGCAGCCTCCGTGAACTTCTAGCCACTGAAGCTTTCTTT. Translating it yields CASSLRELLATEAFF. V gene TRBV14 combines with J gene TRBJ1-1; D unclear. Trimming took 4 bases from V and 4 from J, leaving 16 bases between them. CDR3 size: 15 residues. Looked up from germline, CDR1 is SGHDN and CDR2 is FVKESK.

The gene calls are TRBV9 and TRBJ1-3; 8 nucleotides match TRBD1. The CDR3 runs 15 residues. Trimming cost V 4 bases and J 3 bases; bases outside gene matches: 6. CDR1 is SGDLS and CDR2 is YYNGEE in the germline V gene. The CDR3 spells CASSMTTGVGNTIYF. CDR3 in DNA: TGTGCCAGCAGCATGACGACAGGGGTTGGAAACACCATATATTTT.

The chain's CDR3 is CASSQITETQYF. The CDR3 coding sequence is TGCGCCAGCAGCCAAATCACGGAGACCCAGTACTTC. The J gene is TRBJ2-5, the V gene TRBV5-1; D remains ambiguous. Germline assignment: CDR1 SGHRS and CDR2 YFSETQ. The CDR3 is 12 residues long. Trimming shortened V by 4 bases and J by 5 bases, and 9 bases separated the two germline ends.

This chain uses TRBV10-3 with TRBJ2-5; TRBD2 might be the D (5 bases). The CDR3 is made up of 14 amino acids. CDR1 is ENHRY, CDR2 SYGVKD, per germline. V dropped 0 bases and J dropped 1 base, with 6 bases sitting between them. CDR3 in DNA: TGTGCCATCAGTGAGTCCCTAGCCCAAGAGACCCAGTACTTC. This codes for CAISESLAQETQYF.

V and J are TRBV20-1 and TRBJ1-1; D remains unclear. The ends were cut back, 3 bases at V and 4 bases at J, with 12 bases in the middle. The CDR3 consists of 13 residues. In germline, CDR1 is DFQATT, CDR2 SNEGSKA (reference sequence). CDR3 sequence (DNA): TGCAGTGCTAGTACTACGAGGAGCACTGAAGCTTTCTTT. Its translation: CSASTTRSTEAFF.

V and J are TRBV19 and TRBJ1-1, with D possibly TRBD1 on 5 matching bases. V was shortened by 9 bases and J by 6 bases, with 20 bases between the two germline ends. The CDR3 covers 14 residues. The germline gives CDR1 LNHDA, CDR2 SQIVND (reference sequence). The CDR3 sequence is CASARMTGVAEAFF. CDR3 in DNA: TGTGCCAGCGCAAGAATGACGGGGGTGGCTGAAGCTTTCTTT.

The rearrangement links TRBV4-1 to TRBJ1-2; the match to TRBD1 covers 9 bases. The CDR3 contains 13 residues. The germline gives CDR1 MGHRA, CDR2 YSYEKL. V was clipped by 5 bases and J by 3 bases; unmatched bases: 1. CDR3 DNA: TGCGCCAGCAGCAGGGACAGGGACTATGGCTACACCTTC. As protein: CASSRDRDYGYTF.

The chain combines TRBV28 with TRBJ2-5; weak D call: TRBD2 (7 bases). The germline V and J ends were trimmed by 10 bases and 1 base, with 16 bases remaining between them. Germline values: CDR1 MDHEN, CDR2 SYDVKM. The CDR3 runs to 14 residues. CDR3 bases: TGTGCCATGTCCCGGGCGGGGGCCCAAGAGACCCAGTACTTC. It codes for CAMSRAGAQETQYF. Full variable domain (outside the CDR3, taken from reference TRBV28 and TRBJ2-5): DVKVTQSSRYLVKRTGEKVFLECVQDMDHENMFWYRQDPGLGLRLIYFSYDVKMKEKGDIPEGYSVSREKKERFSLILESASTNQTSMYLCAMSRAGAQETQYFGPGTRLLVL.